The clone carrying this T cell receptor (beta chain) occurred many times. This entry is derived from a study of Graves' ophthalmopathy and Graves' hyperthyroidism. Germline-derived CDR1 and CDR2 are SQVTM and ANQGSEA. CDR3 length: 15 residues. The ends lost 1 base at V and 6 bases at J; junction bases unmatched: 8. RNA served as the template for amplifying TCR beta CDR3 regions. An initial RT-PCR round employing HTBI primers preceded a second-round multiplex PCR. MiXCR was run by TCRdb on the multiplex PCR reads, yielding one entry per CDR3 protein. This table has about 410,000 distinct CDR3 sequences, around 17% appearing once.

This sequence originates from a woman between 18 and 29 years old with Graves' ophthalmopathy. The material sequenced was peripheral blood. The V and J genes are TRBV29-1 and TRBJ2-4, with TRBD2 identical over 8 bases. CDR3 protein: CSVEVGRGALNIQYF. CDR3 nucleotides: TGCAGCGTTGAAGTAGGGCGGGGGGCCTTAAACATTCAGTACTTC.